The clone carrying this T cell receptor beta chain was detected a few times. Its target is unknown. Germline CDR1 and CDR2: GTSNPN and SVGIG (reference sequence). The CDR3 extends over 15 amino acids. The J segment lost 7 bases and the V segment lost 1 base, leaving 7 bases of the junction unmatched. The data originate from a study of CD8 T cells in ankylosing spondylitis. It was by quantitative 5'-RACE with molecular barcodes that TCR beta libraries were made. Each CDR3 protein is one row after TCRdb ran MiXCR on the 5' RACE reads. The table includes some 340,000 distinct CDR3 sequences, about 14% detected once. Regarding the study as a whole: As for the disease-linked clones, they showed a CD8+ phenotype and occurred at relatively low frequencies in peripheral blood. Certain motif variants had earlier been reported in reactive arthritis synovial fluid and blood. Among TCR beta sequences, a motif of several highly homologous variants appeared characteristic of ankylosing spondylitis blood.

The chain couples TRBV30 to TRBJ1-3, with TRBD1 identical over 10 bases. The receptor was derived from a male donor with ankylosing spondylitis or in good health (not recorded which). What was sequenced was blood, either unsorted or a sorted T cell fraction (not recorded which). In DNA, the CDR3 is TGTGCCTGGAGTGGAGACAGGGGGCTCTTGAACACCATATATTTT. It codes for CAWSGDRGLLNTIYF.